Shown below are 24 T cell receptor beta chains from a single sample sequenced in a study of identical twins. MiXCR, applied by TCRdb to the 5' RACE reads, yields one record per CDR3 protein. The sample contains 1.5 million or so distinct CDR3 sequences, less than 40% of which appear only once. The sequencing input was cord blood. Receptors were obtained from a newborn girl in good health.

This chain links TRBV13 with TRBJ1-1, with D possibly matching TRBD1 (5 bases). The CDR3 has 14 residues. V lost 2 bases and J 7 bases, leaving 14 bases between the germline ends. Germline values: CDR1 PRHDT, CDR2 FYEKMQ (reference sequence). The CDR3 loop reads CASSLSPRALEAFF. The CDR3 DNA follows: TGTGCCAGCAGCTTAAGTCCCAGGGCCCTTGAAGCTTTCTTT. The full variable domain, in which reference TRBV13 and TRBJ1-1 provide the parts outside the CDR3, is AAGVIQSPRHLIKEKRETATLKCYPIPRHDTVYWYQQGPGQDPQFLISFYEKMQSDKGSIPDRFSAQQFSDYHSELNMSSLELGDSALYFCASSLSPRALEAFFGQGTRLTVV.

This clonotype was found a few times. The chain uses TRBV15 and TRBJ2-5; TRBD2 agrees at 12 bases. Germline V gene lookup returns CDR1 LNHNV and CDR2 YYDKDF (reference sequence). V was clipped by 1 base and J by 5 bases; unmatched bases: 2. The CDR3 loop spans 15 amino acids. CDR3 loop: CATSRGLAGVETQYF. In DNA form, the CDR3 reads TGTGCCACCAGCAGAGGACTAGCGGGAGTTGAGACCCAGTACTTC.

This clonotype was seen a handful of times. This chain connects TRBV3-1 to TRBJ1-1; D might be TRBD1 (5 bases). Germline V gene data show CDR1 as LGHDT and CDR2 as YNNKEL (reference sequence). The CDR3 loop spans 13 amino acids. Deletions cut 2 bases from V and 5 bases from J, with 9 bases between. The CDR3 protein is CASSQLGVTEAFF. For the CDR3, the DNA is TGTGCCAGCAGCCAATTGGGGGTAACTGAAGCTTTCTTT.

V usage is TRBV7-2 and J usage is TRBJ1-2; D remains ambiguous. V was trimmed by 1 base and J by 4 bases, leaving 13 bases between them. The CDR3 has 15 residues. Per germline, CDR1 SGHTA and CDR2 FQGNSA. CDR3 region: CASSLGGPDPYGYTF. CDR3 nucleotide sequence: TGTGCCAGCAGCTTAGGAGGTCCGGACCCCTATGGCTACACCTTC.

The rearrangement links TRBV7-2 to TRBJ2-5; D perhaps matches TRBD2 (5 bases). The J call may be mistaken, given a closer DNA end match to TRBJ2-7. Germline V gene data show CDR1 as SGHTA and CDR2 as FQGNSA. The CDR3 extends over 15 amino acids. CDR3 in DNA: TGTGCCAGCAGCACGCGAGGGATAAGGACCTACGAGCAGTACTTC. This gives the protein CASSTRGIRTYEQYF.

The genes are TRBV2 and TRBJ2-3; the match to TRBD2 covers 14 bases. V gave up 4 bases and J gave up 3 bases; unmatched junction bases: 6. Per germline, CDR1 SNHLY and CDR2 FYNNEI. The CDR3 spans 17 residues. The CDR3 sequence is CASSGLAGGQATDTQYF. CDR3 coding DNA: TGTGCCAGCAGTGGACTAGCGGGGGGGCAGGCAACAGATACGCAGTATTTT.

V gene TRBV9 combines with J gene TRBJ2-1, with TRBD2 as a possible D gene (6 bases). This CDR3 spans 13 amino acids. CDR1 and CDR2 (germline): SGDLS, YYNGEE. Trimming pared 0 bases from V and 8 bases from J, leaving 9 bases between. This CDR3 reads CASSVGGEDEQFF. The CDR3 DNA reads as TGTGCCAGCAGCGTAGGCGGGGAGGATGAGCAGTTCTTC.

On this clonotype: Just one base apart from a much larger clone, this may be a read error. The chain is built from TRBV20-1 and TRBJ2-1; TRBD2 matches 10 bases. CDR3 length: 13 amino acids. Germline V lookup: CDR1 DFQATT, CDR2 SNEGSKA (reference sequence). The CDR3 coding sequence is TGCGGTGGTCTAGCGGGAGTTCAGGATGAGCAGTTCTTC. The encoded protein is CGGLAGVQDEQFF.

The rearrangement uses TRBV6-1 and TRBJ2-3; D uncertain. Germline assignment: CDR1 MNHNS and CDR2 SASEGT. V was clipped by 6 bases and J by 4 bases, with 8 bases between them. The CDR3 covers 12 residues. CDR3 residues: CASRSGADTQYF. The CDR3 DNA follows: TGTGCCAGCAGGTCGGGTGCAGATACGCAGTATTTT.

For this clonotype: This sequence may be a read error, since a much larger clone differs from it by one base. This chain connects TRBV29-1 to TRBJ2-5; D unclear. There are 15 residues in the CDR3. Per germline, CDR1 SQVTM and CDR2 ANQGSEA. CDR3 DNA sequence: TGCAGCGTTGTCGGGCAGCCTATATTCCAAGAGGCCCAGTACTTC. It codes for CSVVGQPIFQEAQYF.

CDR3 region: CASSYARTLTNYGYTF. CDR3 nucleotides: TGTGCCAGCAGTTACGCGAGGACGCTCACTAACTATGGCTACACCTTC. The V gene is TRBV6-6, the J gene TRBJ1-2; D uncertain. This CDR3 is 16 amino acids long. The germline V and J ends were trimmed by 2 bases and 0 bases, with 13 bases remaining between them. Germline V gene data show CDR1 as MNHNY and CDR2 as SVGAGI (reference sequence).

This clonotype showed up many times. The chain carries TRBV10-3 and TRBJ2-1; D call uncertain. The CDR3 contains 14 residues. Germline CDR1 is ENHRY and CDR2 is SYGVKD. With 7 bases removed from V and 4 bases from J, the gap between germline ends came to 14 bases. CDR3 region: CAIKRTLSYNEQFF. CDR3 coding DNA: TGTGCCATCAAGAGGACCCTAAGTTACAATGAGCAGTTCTTC.

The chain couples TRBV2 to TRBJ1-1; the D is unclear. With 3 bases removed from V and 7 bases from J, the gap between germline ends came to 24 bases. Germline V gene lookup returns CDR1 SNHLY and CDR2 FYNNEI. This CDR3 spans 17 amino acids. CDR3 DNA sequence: TGTGCCAGCAGTGAGTCCCTGGATCCCAGGCCTCGGGGTGAAGCTTTCTTT. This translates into CASSESLDPRPRGEAFF. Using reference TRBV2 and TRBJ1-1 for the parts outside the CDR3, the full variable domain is EPEVTQTPSHQVTQMGQEVILRCVPISNHLYFYWYRQILGQKVEFLVSFYNNEISEKSEIFDDQFSVERPDGSNFTLKIRSTKLEDSAMYFCASSESLDPRPRGEAFFGQGTRLTVV.

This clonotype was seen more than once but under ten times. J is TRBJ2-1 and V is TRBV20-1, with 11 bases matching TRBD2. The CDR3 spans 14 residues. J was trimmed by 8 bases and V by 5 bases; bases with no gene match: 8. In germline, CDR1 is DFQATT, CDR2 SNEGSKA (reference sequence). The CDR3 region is CSASIAGGRDEQFF. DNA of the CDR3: TGCAGTGCTTCAATAGCGGGAGGGAGGGATGAGCAGTTCTTC.

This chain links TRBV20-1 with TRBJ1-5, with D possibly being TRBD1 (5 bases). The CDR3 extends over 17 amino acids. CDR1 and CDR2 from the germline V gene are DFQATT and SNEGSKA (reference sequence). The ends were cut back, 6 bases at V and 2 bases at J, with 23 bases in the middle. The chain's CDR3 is CSAYLRGRVGRNQPQHF. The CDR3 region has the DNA TGCAGTGCCTACCTGCGGGGTAGAGTGGGGCGCAATCAGCCCCAGCATTTT.

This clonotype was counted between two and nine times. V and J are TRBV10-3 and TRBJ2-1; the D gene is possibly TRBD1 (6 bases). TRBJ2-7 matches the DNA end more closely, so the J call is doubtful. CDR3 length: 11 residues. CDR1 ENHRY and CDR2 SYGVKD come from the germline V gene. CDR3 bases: TGTGCCGCAGGGACGAGGGGGGAGCAGTACTTC. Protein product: CAAGTRGEQYF.

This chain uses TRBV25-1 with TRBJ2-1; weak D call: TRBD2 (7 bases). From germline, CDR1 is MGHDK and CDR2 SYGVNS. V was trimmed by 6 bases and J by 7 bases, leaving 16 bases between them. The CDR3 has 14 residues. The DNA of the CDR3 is TGTGCCAGCAGGGGGGCGGGGGCCTTTAATGAGCAGTTCTTC. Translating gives CASRGAGAFNEQFF.

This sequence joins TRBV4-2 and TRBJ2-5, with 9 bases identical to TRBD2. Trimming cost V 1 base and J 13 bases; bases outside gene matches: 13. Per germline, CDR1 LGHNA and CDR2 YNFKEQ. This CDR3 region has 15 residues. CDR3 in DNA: TGTGCCAGCAGCCAAGTCCTAGCGGGAAACAATGAGCGGTACTTC. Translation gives CASSQVLAGNNERYF.

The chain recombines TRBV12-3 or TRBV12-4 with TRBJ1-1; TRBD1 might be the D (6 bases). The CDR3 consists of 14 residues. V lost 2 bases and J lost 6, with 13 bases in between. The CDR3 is CASSLWTEASEAFF. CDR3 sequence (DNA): TGTGCCAGCAGTTTATGGACAGAGGCCTCTGAAGCTTTCTTT.

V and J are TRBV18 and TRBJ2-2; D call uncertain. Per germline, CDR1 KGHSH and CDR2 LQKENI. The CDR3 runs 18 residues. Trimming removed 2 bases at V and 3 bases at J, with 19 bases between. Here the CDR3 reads CASSPADQGHRDTGELFF. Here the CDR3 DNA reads TGTGCCAGCTCACCAGCAGACCAAGGCCACCGAGACACCGGGGAGCTGTTTTTT.

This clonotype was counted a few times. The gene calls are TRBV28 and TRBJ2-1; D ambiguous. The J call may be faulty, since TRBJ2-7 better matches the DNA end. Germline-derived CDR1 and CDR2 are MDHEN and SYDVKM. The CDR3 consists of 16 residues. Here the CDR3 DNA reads TGTGCCAGCTGCCGGCGGCATCCGAGCTCCTACAATGAGCAGTACTTC. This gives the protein CASCRRHPSSYNEQYF.

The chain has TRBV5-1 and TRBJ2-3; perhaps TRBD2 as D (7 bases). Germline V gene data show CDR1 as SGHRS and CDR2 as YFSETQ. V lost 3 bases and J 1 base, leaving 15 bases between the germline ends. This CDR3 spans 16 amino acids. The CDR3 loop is CASSYPQGGGTDTQYF. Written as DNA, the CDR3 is TGCGCCAGCAGCTACCCACAGGGAGGGGGCACAGATACGCAGTATTTT.

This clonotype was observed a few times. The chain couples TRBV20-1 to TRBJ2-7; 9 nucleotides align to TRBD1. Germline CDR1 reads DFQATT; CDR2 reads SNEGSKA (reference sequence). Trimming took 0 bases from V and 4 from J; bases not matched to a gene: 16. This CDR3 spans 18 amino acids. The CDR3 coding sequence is TGCAGTGCTAGAGATTGGGGACAGGGTAAGGGTCTGGGATACGAGCAGTACTTC. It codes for CSARDWGQGKGLGYEQYF.

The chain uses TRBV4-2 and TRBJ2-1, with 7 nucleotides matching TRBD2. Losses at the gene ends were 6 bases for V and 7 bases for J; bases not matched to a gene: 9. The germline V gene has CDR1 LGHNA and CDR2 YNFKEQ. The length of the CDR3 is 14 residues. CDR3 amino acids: CASRGLSGDNEQFF. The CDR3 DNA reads TGTGCCAGCAGGGGACTAAGCGGGGATAATGAGCAGTTCTTC.